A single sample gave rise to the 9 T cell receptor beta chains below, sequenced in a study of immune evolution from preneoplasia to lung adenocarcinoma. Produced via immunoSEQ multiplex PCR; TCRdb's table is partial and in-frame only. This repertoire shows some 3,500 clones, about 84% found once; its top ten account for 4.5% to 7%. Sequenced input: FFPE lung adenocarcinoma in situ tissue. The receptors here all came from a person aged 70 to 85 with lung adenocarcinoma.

The CDR3 coding sequence is TGTGCCTGGAGTGCGACAGGGTATCAGACTGAAGCTTTCTTT. This codes for CAWSATGYQTEAFF. The chain uses TRBV30 and TRBJ1-1, with TRBD1 matching 7 bases. Germline V gene data show CDR1 as GTSNPN and CDR2 as SVGIG (reference sequence). The V segment lost 1 base and the J segment 5 bases; nucleotides outside the gene matches: 7. There are 14 residues in the CDR3.

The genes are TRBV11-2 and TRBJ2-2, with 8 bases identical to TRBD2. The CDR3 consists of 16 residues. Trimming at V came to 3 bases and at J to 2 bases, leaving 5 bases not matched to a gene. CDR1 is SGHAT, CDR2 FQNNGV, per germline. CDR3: CASSFLAGLNTGELFF. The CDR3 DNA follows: TGTGCCAGCAGCTTCTTAGCGGGACTTAACACCGGGGAGCTGTTTTTT. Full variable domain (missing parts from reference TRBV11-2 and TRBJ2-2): EAGVAQSPRYKIIEKRQSVAFWCNPISGHATLYWYQQILGQGPKLLIQFQNNGVVDDSQLPKDRFSAERLKGVDSTLKIQPAKLEDSAVYLCASSFLAGLNTGELFFGEGSRLTVL.

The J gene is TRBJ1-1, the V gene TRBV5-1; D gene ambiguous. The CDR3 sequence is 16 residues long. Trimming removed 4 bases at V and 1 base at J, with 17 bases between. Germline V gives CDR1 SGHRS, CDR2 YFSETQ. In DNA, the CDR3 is TGCGCCAGCAGCCACAGAGAAGGTTATGGGAACACTGAAGCTTTCTTT. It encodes CASSHREGYGNTEAFF.

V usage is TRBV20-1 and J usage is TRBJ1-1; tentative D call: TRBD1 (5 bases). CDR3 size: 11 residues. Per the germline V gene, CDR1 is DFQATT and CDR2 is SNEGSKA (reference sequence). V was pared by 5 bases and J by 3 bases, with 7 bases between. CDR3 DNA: TGCAGTGCTGTGGGGGACACTGAAGCTTTCTTT. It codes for CSAVGDTEAFF.

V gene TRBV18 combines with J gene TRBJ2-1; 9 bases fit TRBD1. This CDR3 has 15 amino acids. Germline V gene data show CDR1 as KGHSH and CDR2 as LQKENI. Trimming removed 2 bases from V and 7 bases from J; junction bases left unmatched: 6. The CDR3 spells CASSPTGQGLNEQFF. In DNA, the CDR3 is TGTGCCAGCTCACCAACGGGACAGGGCTTGAATGAGCAGTTCTTC.

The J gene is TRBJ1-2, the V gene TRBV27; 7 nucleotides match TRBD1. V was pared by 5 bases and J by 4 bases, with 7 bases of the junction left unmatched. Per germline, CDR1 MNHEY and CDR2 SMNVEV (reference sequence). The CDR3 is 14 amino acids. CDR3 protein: CASSQPGTVYGYTF. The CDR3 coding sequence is TGTGCCAGCAGTCAGCCCGGGACAGTCTATGGCTACACCTTC.

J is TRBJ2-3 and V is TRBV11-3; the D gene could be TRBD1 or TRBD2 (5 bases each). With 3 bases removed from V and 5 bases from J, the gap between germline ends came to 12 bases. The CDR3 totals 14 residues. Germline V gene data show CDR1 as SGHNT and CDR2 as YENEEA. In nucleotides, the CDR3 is TGTGCCAGCAGCTTGGGGCAGGAGGTAGATACGCAGTATTTT. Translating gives CASSLGQEVDTQYF.

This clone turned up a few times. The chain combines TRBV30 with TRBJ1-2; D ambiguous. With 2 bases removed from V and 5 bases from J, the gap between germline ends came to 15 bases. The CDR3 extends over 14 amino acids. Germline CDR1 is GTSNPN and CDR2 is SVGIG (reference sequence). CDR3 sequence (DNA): TGTGCCTGGAGTATGAGTGGGGTAGGGTATGGCTACACCTTC. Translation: CAWSMSGVGYGYTF.

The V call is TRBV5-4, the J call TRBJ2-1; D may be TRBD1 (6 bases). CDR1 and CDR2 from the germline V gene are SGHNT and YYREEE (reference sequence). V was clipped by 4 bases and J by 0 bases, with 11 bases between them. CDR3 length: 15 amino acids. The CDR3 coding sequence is TGTGCCAGCAGCCCCGGGACATTCTCCTACAATGAGCAGTTCTTC. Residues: CASSPGTFSYNEQFF.